This TCR beta chain was sequenced for a study of cytomegalovirus exposure and HLA in healthy donors. About the study: One earlier analysis, a look at approximately 190 million T cells, found some 100 million unique TCR beta sequences. Broader study findings: Reported results showed that the classifier diagnosed cytomegalovirus status with high specificity and sensitivity. Cytomegalovirus-associated TCR beta chains were listed, numbering some 170. Follow-up analysis later connected one missense variant in DCLRE1C with trimming of TCR beta V- and J-genes.

The PCR was carried out with 60 Vbeta primers and 13 Jbeta primers. Only in-frame clones appear in the TCRdb table, and some are missing; sequencing was by immunoSEQ multiplex PCR. The table has 170,000 or so clones, less than 85% seen once. Germline V CDR1 and CDR2: ENHRY, SYGVKD. The ends lost 3 bases at V and 1 base at J; junction bases unmatched: 7. The CDR3 consists of 18 residues. In this sample, this clone turned up once. Its specificity is not known. The chain employs TRBV10-3 and TRBJ2-6; 9 bases agree with TRBD1. Material for sequencing was PBMCs. The sequence derives from a man aged 35 to 55 in good health and CMV-seronegative. The CDR3, as DNA: TGTGCCATCAGTGATGGGAACAGGGGGCAGTCTGGGGCCAACGTCCTGACTTTC. Amino acid sequence: CAISDGNRGQSGANVLTF.